This TCR beta chain was identified in a study of shared T cell receptors in the human thymus. Only in-frame clones appear in the TCRdb table, and some are missing; sequencing was by immunoSEQ multiplex PCR. The sample consists of 600,000 or so clones, more than 75% of them appearing once. These data also formed part of another study, on human thymus T cells. That investigation notes: Corrective cardiac surgery supplied the resected thymus tissue.

The source of this sequence is a boy in the first two years of life with a congenital heart defect. The sample consisted of thymocytes.

The CDR3: CASSTRTSRETQYF. The CDR3 coding sequence is TGTGCCAGCAGCACGCGGACTAGCAGAGAGACCCAGTACTTC. The chain combines TRBV7-9 with TRBJ2-5; TRBD2 aligns across 8 bases. CDR1 SEHNR and CDR2 FQNEAQ come from the germline V gene (reference sequence). The V and J ends lost 5 bases and 4 bases, in that order; junction bases with no gene match: 6. The CDR3 has 14 amino acids.